The 30 T cell receptor beta chains presented below share a single source sample, sequenced in a study of T cells in Graves' hyperthyroidism and ophthalmopathy. Template material for amplifying TCR beta CDR3 regions consisted of RNA transcripts. The primer set for the first-round RT-PCR of the TCR CDR3 was HTBI. Via MiXCR, TCRdb re-called the multiplex PCR reads, giving one row per CDR3 protein. The data contain roughly 100,000 distinct CDR3 sequences, roughly 44% of them singletons. Sequenced sample: blood. These receptors came from a man aged 40-55 years with Graves' hyperthyroidism.

Many counts were recorded for this clonotype. The gene calls are TRBV5-1 and TRBJ2-3; D not resolved. This CDR3 is built from 15 residues. V shed 0 bases and J shed 0 bases, with 8 bases lying between them. Per the germline V gene, CDR1 is SGHRS and CDR2 is YFSETQ. CDR3 DNA: TGCGCCAGCAGCTTGGCAGTAGCTAGCACAGATACGCAGTATTTT. Residues: CASSLAVASTDTQYF.

The V call is TRBV24-1, the J call TRBJ1-5; D possibly corresponds to TRBD1 (5 bases). CDR1 and CDR2 from the germline V gene are KGHDR and SFDVKD. This CDR3 has 15 amino acids. Trimming pared 8 bases from V and 6 bases from J, leaving 19 bases between. CDR3 nucleotide sequence: TGTGCCACCATTGAACCTCGACAGTCCCGTCAGCCCCAGCATTTT. The encoded protein is CATIEPRQSRQPQHF.

About this clonotype itself: This may be a read error: a much more frequent sequence differs by one nucleotide. The chain links TRBV6-5 to TRBJ2-1; D possibly corresponds to TRBD1 (6 bases). The CDR3 runs to 15 residues. The germline V gene has CDR1 MNHEY and CDR2 SVGAGI. CDR3 sequence (DNA): TGTGCCAGCAGTTTAAGAACAGGGTCTTACAATGAGCGGTTCTTC. Protein sequence: CASSLRTGSYNERFF.

The gene calls are TRBV6-1 and TRBJ2-5, with D tentatively TRBD1 (5 bases). The CDR3 is 13 amino acids. Germline loops: CDR1 MNHNS, CDR2 SASEGT. Trimming removed 5 bases from V and 5 bases from J, with 12 bases in between. This CDR3 reads CASSTGQGETQYF. Here the CDR3 DNA reads TGTGCCAGCAGTACTGGGCAGGGCGAGACCCAGTACTTC.

A note on this clonotype: A much larger clone sits a single nucleotide away, making a read error possible. This chain uses TRBV7-2 with TRBJ2-1; no clear D gene. The CDR3 is 15 amino acids. Germline V gives CDR1 SGHTA, CDR2 FQGNSA. CDR3 region: CASSKTPTSYSEQFF. The CDR3 coding sequence is TGTGCCAGCAGCAAGACACCGACCTCCTACAGTGAGCAGTTCTTC.

In the case of this clonotype: This clone may be a read error of a much larger clone one base away. CDR3 in DNA: TGTGCCAGCAGCCGAGACAGGGCTAGGGAAAAACCGTTTTTT. It encodes CASSRDRAREKPFF. The gene calls are TRBV11-3 and TRBJ1-4; 7 bases match TRBD1. Germline CDR1 SGHNT, CDR2 YENEEA. The CDR3 has 14 amino acids.

This clonotype was picked up many times. V usage is TRBV9 and J usage is TRBJ2-1; no reliable D call. Trimming removed 0 bases from V and 0 bases from J, with 7 bases in between. Per germline, CDR1 SGDLS and CDR2 YYNGEE. This CDR3 is built from 15 residues. The CDR3 DNA is TGTGCCAGCAGCGTAGGCCTAGACTCCTACAATGAGCAGTTCTTC. Residues: CASSVGLDSYNEQFF. The full variable domain, completed using reference TRBV9 and TRBJ2-1, is DSGVTQTPKHLITATGQRVTLRCSPRSGDLSVYWYQQSLDQGLQFLIQYYNGEERAKGNILERFSAQQFPDLHSELNLSSLELGDSALYFCASSVGLDSYNEQFFGPGTRLTVL.

As concerns this clonotype: This clone may be a read error of a much larger clone one base away. V gene TRBV7-3 combines with J gene TRBJ2-3; 11 bases align to TRBD2. Germline CDR1 SGHTA, CDR2 FQGTGA. The CDR3 spans 21 residues. Trimming removed 0 bases from V and 0 bases from J; junction bases left unmatched: 14. The CDR3, as DNA: TGTGCCAGCAGCTTAACGAAAAGAGCCAGGACTAGCGGGTCTAGCACAGATACGCAGTATTTT. Its translation is CASSLTKRARTSGSSTDTQYF.

V and J are TRBV7-3 and TRBJ1-1, with 7 bases that match TRBD1. The CDR3 runs to 15 residues. The germline CDR1 and CDR2 sequences are SGHTA and FQGTGA. Losses at the gene ends were 5 bases for V and 0 bases for J; bases not matched to a gene: 6. Here the CDR3 DNA reads TGTGCCAGCAGCGGGGGACAGAGAATGAACACTGAAGCTTTCTTT. Translating it yields CASSGGQRMNTEAFF. The full variable domain, in which reference TRBV7-3 and TRBJ1-1 provide the parts outside the CDR3, is GAGVSQTPSNKVTEKGKYVELRCDPISGHTALYWYRQSLGQGPEFLIYFQGTGAADDSGLPNDRFFAVRPEGSVSTLKIQRTERGDSAVYLCASSGGQRMNTEAFFGQGTRLTVV.

The chain has TRBV9 and TRBJ2-5; 8 nucleotides line up with TRBD2. Germline CDR1 is SGDLS and CDR2 is YYNGEE. V was clipped by 4 bases and J by 3 bases; unmatched bases: 5. CDR3 length: 14 residues. CDR3 bases: TGTGCCAGCAGCCTCGGGACTAGGGAAGAGACCCAGTACTTC. Amino acid sequence: CASSLGTREETQYF.

The V and J genes are TRBV29-1 and TRBJ1-5; no definite D call. The germline gives CDR1 SQVTM, CDR2 ANQGSEA. The V end was cut by 7 bases, the J end by 2 bases, with 3 bases between. CDR3 length: 10 residues. The CDR3 spells CSAGNQPQHF. The DNA of the CDR3 is TGCAGCGCTGGCAATCAGCCCCAGCATTTT.

Ten or more counts support this clonotype. This chain uses TRBV7-2 with TRBJ2-3; possibly TRBD2 for D (5 bases). V lost 5 bases to trimming and J lost 5 bases, with 8 bases between them. The CDR3 length is 12 residues. Per the germline V gene, CDR1 is SGHTA and CDR2 is FQGNSA. CDR3 sequence: CASSTRVDTQYF. The CDR3 DNA is TGTGCCAGCAGCACGAGGGTAGATACGCAGTATTTT.

This clonotype was picked up many times. The rearrangement links TRBV7-8 to TRBJ2-1; D is uncertain. This CDR3 region has 13 residues. V dropped 1 base and J dropped 6 bases, with 7 bases sitting between them. Germline-derived CDR1 and CDR2 are SGHVS and FQNEAQ. The CDR3 is CASSLGIGNEQFF. For the CDR3, the DNA is TGTGCCAGCAGCTTAGGGATTGGCAATGAGCAGTTCTTC. The full variable domain, its missing parts supplied by reference TRBV7-8 and TRBJ2-1, is GAGVSQSPRYKVAKRGQDVALRCDPISGHVSLFWYQQALGQGPEFLTYFQNEAQLDKSGLPSDRFFAERPEGSVSTLKIQRTQQEDSAVYLCASSLGIGNEQFFGPGTRLTVL.

The chain uses TRBV29-1 and TRBJ1-1; 8 bases map to TRBD1. This CDR3 is built from 13 residues. V lost 6 bases and J lost 3; bases outside the gene matches: 6. CDR1 is SQVTM and CDR2 is ANQGSEA in the germline V gene. DNA of the CDR3: TGCAGCGTAGGACAGGGCCTTGACACTGAAGCTTTCTTT. Translation gives CSVGQGLDTEAFF.

Only one count was recorded for this clonotype. The chain joins TRBV20-1 to TRBJ1-1; TRBD1 matches 12 bases. The CDR3 has 11 residues. With 5 bases clipped from V and 9 bases from J, the junction kept 1 base outside the gene matches. CDR1 DFQATT and CDR2 SNEGSKA come from the germline V gene (reference sequence). DNA for the CDR3: TGCAGTGCTGGGACAGGGGGCAAAGCTTTCTTT. Its translation: CSAGTGGKAFF.

This clonotype has a count of ten or more. The chain recombines TRBV7-9 with TRBJ1-1; 7 bases are shared with TRBD1. There are 14 residues in the CDR3. Germline loops: CDR1 SEHNR, CDR2 FQNEAQ (reference sequence). Trimming at V came to 5 bases and at J to 7 bases, leaving 10 bases not matched to a gene. The DNA of the CDR3 is TGTGCCAGCAGCCCTAAAGGGGGCGCGGTTGAAGCTTTCTTT. This codes for CASSPKGGAVEAFF.

In regard to this clonotype: Since no conserved phenylalanine or tryptophan closes the CDR3, a read error is the likely cause. The chain uses TRBV29-1 and TRBJ1-1, with TRBD1 matching over 7 bases. The CDR3 contains 15 residues. Germline CDR1 and CDR2: SQVTM and ANQGSEA. The CDR3 nucleotides are TGTAGCGTCCGAGCTGTTCGGACAGGTCCCCTTGAAGCTTTCGTT. Its protein is CSVRAVRTGPLEAFV.

This clonotype was seen many times. The chain recombines TRBV19 with TRBJ1-2; D gene uncertain. The CDR3 length is 12 residues. V lost 6 bases and J lost 3, with 8 bases in between. Germline CDR1 is LNHDA and CDR2 is SQIVND (reference sequence). The CDR3 DNA reads as TGTGCCAGTAGCCAGAGGCACTATGGCTACACCTTC. Translating it yields CASSQRHYGYTF.

This chain links TRBV24-1 with TRBJ1-2, with unresolved D. This CDR3 comprises 11 residues. Germline CDR1 is KGHDR and CDR2 is SFDVKD. V lost 11 bases to trimming and J lost 5 bases, with 11 bases between them. CDR3 sequence: CASSEEYGYTF. In DNA form, the CDR3 reads TGTGCCAGCTCGGAGGAGTATGGCTACACCTTC.

The chain joins TRBV15 to TRBJ1-2; tentative D call: TRBD1 (6 bases). CDR1 and CDR2 from the germline V gene are LNHNV and YYDKDF (reference sequence). The V end lost 1 base, the J end lost 3 bases, and 15 bases lay between the germline ends. The CDR3 runs 16 residues. This chain's CDR3 is CATSRGQGPGYYGYTF. For the CDR3, the DNA is TGTGCCACCAGCAGAGGGCAGGGGCCCGGATACTATGGCTACACCTTC.

The chain is built from TRBV4-3 and TRBJ2-2, with 9 bases that match TRBD1. This CDR3 contains 17 residues. After removal of 3 bases from V and 7 bases from J, the junction contained 12 bases not matched to a gene. In germline, CDR1 is LGHNA, CDR2 YSLEER. The CDR3 DNA reads as TGCGCCAGCAGCCAGACTTCTCCGGGACAGGGTTGCGGGGAGCTGTTTTTT. As protein: CASSQTSPGQGCGELFF.

The rearrangement uses TRBV7-9 and TRBJ1-1, with D unresolved. Germline V gene lookup returns CDR1 SEHNR and CDR2 FQNEAQ (reference sequence). The CDR3 has 10 amino acids. V lost 5 bases to trimming and J lost 13 bases, with 11 bases between them. The CDR3 DNA follows: TGTGCCAGCAGCCAAGCGGAGGGTTTCTTT. Its translation is CASSQAEGFF.

The genes are TRBV29-1 and TRBJ2-1; 9 nucleotides line up with TRBD2. This CDR3 has 15 residues. V dropped 6 bases and J dropped 7; count of bases not matched to a gene: 13. From germline, CDR1 is SQVTM and CDR2 ANQGSEA. This CDR3 reads CSVGDGASGTNEQFF. The CDR3 DNA reads as TGCAGCGTCGGAGACGGGGCTAGCGGGACGAATGAGCAGTTCTTC.

There are many counts of this clonotype. The chain joins TRBV5-1 to TRBJ2-7; D remains ambiguous. The germline V gene has CDR1 SGHRS and CDR2 YFSETQ. Trimming cost V 0 bases and J 0 bases, with 7 bases left between them. The CDR3 extends over 14 amino acids. CDR3 amino acids: CASSLASNSYEQYF. In DNA form, the CDR3 reads TGCGCCAGCAGCTTGGCGAGTAACTCCTACGAGCAGTACTTC.

A note on this clonotype: Germline is not matched at one junction end, which may reflect a read error. V and J are TRBV10-1 and TRBJ2-3, with 8 bases lining up with TRBD1. Germline V gives CDR1 WNHNN, CDR2 SYGVQD (reference sequence). This CDR3 spans 17 amino acids. The CDR3 DNA reads as TGCACCAGCAGAGATGTCCCCGGACAGGGTAGCGCAGATACGCAGTATTTT. Its translation is CTSRDVPGQGSADTQYF.

This chain uses TRBV9 with TRBJ1-1, with 11 bases identical to TRBD1. There are 13 residues in the CDR3. The trim removed 3 bases at V and 8 bases at J, leaving 3 bases unmatched. Germline V gene sequence: CDR1 SGDLS, CDR2 YYNGEE. The CDR3 nucleotides read TGTGCCAGCAGCGGGACAGGGGGCGAAGAAGCTTTCTTT. It encodes CASSGTGGEEAFF.

In its sample, this clonotype was seen many times. The V gene is TRBV5-4, the J gene TRBJ2-7, with D unclear. The ends were cut back, 4 bases at V and 3 bases at J, with 17 bases in the middle. This CDR3 has 15 amino acids. In germline, CDR1 is SGHNT, CDR2 YYREEE (reference sequence). The CDR3 region has the DNA TGTGCCAGCAGCCCAGGACCTCGGGCGCACTACGAGCAGTACTTC. Encoded protein: CASSPGPRAHYEQYF.

This clonotype was seen many times. The V call is TRBV20-1, the J call TRBJ1-6; D is possibly TRBD1 (6 bases). Germline CDR1 and CDR2: DFQATT and SNEGSKA (reference sequence). The CDR3 contains 18 residues. The V end lost 2 bases, the J end lost 7 bases, and 24 bases lay between the germline ends. The CDR3 nucleotides are TGCAGTGCTAGACCTACTACAGGGACGAGAGGTGGGAATTCACCCCTCCACTTT. The encoded protein is CSARPTTGTRGGNSPLHF.

The gene calls are TRBV7-3 and TRBJ2-7; TRBD2 matches 11 bases. CDR3 length: 15 amino acids. V gave up 5 bases and J gave up 4 bases; unmatched junction bases: 7. The germline gives CDR1 SGHTA, CDR2 FQGTGA. Here the CDR3 DNA reads TGTGCCAGCAGCCGTGGGACTAGCGGTTATTACGAGCAGTACTTC. Its translation: CASSRGTSGYYEQYF.

At least ten counts were recorded for this clonotype. This may come from a read error, since a much larger clone is one base off. The chain has TRBV20-1 and TRBJ2-7, with 8 bases aligning to TRBD2. This CDR3 has 15 residues. Germline CDR1 DFQATT, CDR2 SNEGSKA (reference sequence). DNA of the CDR3: TGCAGTGCTACATCTTGGACTAGCTCTAAGGACGAGCAGCACTTC. Translated, it gives CSATSWTSSKDEQHF.